This T cell receptor (beta chain) was profiled in a study of T cell repertoires in cytomegalovirus infection. Study-level background: The study used recently identified HLA-C-restricted and well-studied HLA-B-restricted CMV epitopes. A matching HLA type, together with CMV infection, was signaled by public TCR beta signatures. Whole-study results and caveats: Frequencies of public TCR beta families were cumulated, and this identified carriers of CMV plus the relevant HLA. CMV-specific TCR beta clonotypes restricted by HLA-C dominated the ex vivo response.

With respect to this clonotype: The target antigen is unknown.

TCRdb re-called the reads through MiXCR, storing one row per CDR3 protein. The data show hundreds of thousands of distinct CDR3 sequences, with around a third seen just once and 15% to 20% held by the top ten. CDR1 and CDR2 (germline): DFQATT, SNEGSKA (reference sequence). Unmatched junction bases numbered 5, after V lost 2 bases and J lost 5 bases. This CDR3 is 14 amino acids long. The clonotype comes from a human donor in good health (CMV status not recorded). Some clones in this sample may be carry-over from other donors' samples. The chain joins TRBV20-1 to TRBJ1-4; 7 positions agree with TRBD1. Sequenced here: cultured PBMCs, sampled from culture after CMV antigen stimulation. The CDR3 DNA follows: TGCAGTGCTAGACACCGGGACAGAAATGAAAAACTGTTTTTT. Its protein product is CSARHRDRNEKLFF.